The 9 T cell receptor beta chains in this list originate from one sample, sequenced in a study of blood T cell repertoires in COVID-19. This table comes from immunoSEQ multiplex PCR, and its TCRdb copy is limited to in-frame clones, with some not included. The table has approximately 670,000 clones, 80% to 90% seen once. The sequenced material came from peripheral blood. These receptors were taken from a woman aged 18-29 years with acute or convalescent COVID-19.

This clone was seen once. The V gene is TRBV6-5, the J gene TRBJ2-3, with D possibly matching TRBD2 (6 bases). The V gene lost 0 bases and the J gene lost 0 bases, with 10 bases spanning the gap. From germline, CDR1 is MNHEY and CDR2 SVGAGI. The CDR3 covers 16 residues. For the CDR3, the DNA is TGTGCCAGCAGTTACTCGGGCGGGAAAAGCACAGATACGCAGTATTTT. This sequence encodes CASSYSGGKSTDTQYF.

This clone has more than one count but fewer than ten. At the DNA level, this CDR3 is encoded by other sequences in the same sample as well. The CDR3 spells CASSPSRGNTEAFF. The DNA for the CDR3 is TGTGCCAGCTCACCCAGCCGCGGGAACACTGAAGCTTTCTTT. This chain uses TRBV18 with TRBJ1-1, with unresolved D. V was clipped by 3 bases and J by 1 base, with 9 bases between them. The CDR3 spans 14 residues. Germline-derived CDR1 and CDR2 are KGHSH and LQKENI.

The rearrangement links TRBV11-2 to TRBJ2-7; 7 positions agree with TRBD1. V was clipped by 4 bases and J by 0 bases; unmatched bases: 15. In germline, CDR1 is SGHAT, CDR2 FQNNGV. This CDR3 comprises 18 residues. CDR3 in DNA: TGTGCCAGCAGCTCCACGCCCCTGACAGGGAGAAGCTCCTACGAGCAGTACTTC. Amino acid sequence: CASSSTPLTGRSSYEQYF. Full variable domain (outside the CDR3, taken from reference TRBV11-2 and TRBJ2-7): EAGVAQSPRYKIIEKRQSVAFWCNPISGHATLYWYQQILGQGPKLLIQFQNNGVVDDSQLPKDRFSAERLKGVDSTLKIQPAKLEDSAVYLCASSSTPLTGRSSYEQYFGPGTRLTVT.

DNA of the CDR3: TGTGCCATCAGTGATAGAGGACAGTATAATTCACCCCTCCACTTT. Translating gives CAISDRGQYNSPLHF. This chain joins TRBV10-3 and TRBJ1-6; possible D gene TRBD1, 6 bases. V shed 3 bases and J shed 4 bases, with 10 bases lying between them. This CDR3 spans 15 amino acids. Germline-derived CDR1 and CDR2 are ENHRY and SYGVKD.

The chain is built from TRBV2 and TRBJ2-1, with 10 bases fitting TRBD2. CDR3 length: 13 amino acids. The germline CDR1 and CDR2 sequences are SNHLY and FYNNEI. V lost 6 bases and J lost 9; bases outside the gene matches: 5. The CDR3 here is CASRGLAGVEQFF. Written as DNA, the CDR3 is TGTGCCAGCAGGGGGCTAGCGGGGGTTGAGCAGTTCTTC.

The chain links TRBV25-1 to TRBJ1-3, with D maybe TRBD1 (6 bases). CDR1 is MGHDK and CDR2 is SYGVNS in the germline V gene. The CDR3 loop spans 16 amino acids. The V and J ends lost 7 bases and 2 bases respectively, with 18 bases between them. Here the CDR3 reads CASTPTGQKAGNTIYF. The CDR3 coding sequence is TGTGCCAGCACTCCTACAGGGCAGAAAGCTGGAAACACCATATATTTT.

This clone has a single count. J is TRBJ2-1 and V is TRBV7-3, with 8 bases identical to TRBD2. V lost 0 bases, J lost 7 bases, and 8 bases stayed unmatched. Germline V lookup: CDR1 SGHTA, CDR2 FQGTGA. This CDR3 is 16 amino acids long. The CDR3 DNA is TGTGCCAGCAGCTTAACCCTCGGGGGGGCTCGTAATGAGCAGTTCTTC. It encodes CASSLTLGGARNEQFF.

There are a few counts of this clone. CDR3 protein: CASNNRGMNTEAFF. For the CDR3, the DNA is TGTGCCAGCAACAACAGGGGGATGAACACTGAAGCTTTCTTT. The chain has TRBV2 and TRBJ1-1; 8 bases are shared with TRBD1. CDR1 is SNHLY and CDR2 is FYNNEI in the germline V gene. V trimming: 7 bases; J trimming: 0 bases; junction bases outside the gene matches: 4. This CDR3 has 14 residues.

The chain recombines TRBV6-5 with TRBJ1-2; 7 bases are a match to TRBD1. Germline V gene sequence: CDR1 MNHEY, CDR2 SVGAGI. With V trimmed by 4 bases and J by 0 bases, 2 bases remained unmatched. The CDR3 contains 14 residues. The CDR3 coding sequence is TGTGCCAGCAGTTCACAGGGGTCTAACTATGGCTACACCTTC. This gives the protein CASSSQGSNYGYTF.